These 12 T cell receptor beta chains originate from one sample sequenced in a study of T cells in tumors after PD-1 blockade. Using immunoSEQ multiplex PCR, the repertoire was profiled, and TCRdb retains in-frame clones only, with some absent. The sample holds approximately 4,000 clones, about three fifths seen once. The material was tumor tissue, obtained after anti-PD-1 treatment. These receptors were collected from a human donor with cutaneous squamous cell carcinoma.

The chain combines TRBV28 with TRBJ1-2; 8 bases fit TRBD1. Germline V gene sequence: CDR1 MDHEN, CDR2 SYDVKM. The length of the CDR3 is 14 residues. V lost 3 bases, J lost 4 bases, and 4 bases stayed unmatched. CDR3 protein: CASSLTGVGYGYTF. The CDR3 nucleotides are TGTGCCAGCAGTTTGACAGGGGTAGGCTATGGCTACACCTTC.

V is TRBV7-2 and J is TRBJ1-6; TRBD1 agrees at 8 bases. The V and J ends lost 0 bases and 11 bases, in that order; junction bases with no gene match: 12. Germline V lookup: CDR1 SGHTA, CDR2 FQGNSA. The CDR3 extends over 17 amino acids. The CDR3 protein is CASSLAPPGTGLAPLHF. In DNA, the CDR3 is TGTGCCAGCAGCTTAGCCCCACCCGGGACAGGACTTGCACCCCTCCACTTT.

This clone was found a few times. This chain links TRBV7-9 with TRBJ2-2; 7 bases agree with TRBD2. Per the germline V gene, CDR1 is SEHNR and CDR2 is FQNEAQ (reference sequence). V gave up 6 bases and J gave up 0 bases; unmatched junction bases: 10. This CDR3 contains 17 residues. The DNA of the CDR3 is TGTGCCAGCAGTCCCTCCGCGGGGGAGCCGAACACCGGGGAGCTGTTTTTT. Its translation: CASSPSAGEPNTGELFF.

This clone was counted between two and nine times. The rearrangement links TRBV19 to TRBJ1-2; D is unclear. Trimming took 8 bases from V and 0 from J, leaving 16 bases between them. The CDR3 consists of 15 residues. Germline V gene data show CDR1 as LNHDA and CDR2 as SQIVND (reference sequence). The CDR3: CASQRADFTNYGYTF. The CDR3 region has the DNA TGTGCCAGTCAGCGGGCAGACTTCACTAACTATGGCTACACCTTC.

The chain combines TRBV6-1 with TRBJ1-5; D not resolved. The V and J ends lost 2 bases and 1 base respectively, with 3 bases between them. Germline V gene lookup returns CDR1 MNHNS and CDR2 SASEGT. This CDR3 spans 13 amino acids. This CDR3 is CASSEISNQPQHF. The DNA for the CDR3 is TGTGCCAGCAGTGAAATCAGCAATCAGCCCCAGCATTTT.

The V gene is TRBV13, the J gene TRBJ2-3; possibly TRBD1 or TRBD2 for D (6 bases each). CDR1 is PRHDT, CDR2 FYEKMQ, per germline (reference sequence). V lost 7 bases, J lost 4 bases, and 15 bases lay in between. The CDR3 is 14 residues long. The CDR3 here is CASTPRGPADTQYF. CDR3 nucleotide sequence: TGTGCCAGCACCCCTCGGGGGCCCGCAGATACGCAGTATTTT. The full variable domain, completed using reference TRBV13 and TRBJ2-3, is AAGVIQSPRHLIKEKRETATLKCYPIPRHDTVYWYQQGPGQDPQFLISFYEKMQSDKGSIPDRFSAQQFSDYHSELNMSSLELGDSALYFCASTPRGPADTQYFGPGTRLTVL.

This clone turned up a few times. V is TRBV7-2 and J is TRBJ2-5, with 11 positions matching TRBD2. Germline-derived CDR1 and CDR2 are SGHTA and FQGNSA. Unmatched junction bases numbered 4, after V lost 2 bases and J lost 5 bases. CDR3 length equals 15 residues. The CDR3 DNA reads TGTGCCAGCAGCTTACCTAGCGGGGGGTGGGAGACCCAGTACTTC. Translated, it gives CASSLPSGGWETQYF.

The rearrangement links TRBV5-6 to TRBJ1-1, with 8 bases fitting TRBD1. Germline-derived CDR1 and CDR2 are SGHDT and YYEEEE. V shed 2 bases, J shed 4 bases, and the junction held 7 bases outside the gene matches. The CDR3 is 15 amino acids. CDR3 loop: CASSFLQGGTTEAFF. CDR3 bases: TGTGCCAGCAGCTTCCTACAGGGGGGCACCACTGAAGCTTTCTTT.

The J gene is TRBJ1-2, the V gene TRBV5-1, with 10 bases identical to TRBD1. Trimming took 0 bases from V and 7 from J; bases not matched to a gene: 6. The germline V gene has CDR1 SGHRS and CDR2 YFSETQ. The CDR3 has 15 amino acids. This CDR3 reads CASSLDWGQGTGYTF. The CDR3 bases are TGCGCCAGCAGCTTGGATTGGGGACAGGGGACTGGCTACACCTTC. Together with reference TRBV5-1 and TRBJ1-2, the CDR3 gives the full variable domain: KAGVTQTPRYLIKTRGQQVTLSCSPISGHRSVSWYQQTPGQGLQFLFEYFSETQRNKGNFPGRFSGRQFSNSRSEMNVSTLELGDSALYLCASSLDWGQGTGYTFGSGTRLTVV.

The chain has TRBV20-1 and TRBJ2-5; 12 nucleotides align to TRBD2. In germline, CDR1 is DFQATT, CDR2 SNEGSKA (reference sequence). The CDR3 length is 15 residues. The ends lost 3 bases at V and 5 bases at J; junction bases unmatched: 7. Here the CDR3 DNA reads TGCAGTGCTAGTAGTCTAGCGGGGGGGAGGGAGACCCAGTACTTC. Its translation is CSASSLAGGRETQYF.

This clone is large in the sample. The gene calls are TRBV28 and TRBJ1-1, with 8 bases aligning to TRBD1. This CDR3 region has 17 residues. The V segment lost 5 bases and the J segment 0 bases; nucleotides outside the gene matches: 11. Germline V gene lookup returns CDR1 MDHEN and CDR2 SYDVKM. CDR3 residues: CASSPQGGIRMNTEAFF. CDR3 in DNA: TGTGCCAGCAGTCCACAGGGGGGGATTCGAATGAACACTGAAGCTTTCTTT.

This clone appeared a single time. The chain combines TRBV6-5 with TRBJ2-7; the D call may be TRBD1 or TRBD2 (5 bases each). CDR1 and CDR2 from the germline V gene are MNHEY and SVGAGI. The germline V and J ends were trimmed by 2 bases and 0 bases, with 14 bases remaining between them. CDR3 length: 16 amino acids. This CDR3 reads CASSYPGTGSSYEQYF. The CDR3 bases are TGTGCCAGCAGTTACCCGGGGACGGGGAGCTCCTACGAGCAGTACTTC.